This entry features one T cell receptor beta chain sequence. The data were obtained in a study of blood T cell repertoires in COVID-19. About the research overall: Researchers got acute and convalescent COVID-19 samples from the United States, Italy and Spain. Sources were T cells, B-cell-depleted T cells, or PBMCs; the material itself was cDNA or gDNA.

The germline V and J ends were trimmed by 7 bases and 7 bases, with 14 bases remaining between them. In germline, CDR1 is MNHEY, CDR2 SVGAGI. The CDR3 totals 13 residues. Authors' data handling: The assay estimated nucleated cells by amplifying reference gene primers. TCRdb's copy holds only in-frame clones and misses some; the assay was immunoSEQ multiplex PCR. The DNA gave D and trimming, while V, J and clone size come from that table. In the table there are some 40,000 clones, about 85% of which are singletons. This sequence was found in an elderly woman with acute or convalescent COVID-19. The rearrangement joins TRBV6-5 to TRBJ1-5; D is unresolved. Sample: peripheral blood. The chain's CDR3 is CASKETGPQPQHF. The DNA for the CDR3 is TGTGCCAGCAAGGAGACGGGTCCCCAGCCCCAGCATTTT.